Listed below are T cell receptor beta chains from one sample, sequenced in a study of metastatic and nonmetastatic thyroid tumors. TCRdb re-clonotyped the PCR reads through MiXCR. Among tens of thousands of clones, approximately 11% were seen once, and the ten largest hold around 11%. Sequenced: blood. Receptor source: a female donor with papillary thyroid cancer or a benign thyroid nodule (not recorded which). Some clones in this sample may be carry-over from other donors' samples. CDR3s include the opening cysteine and the closing phenylalanine or tryptophan. Each record gives: clone size, J gene, V gene, D gene, CDR3 protein, CDR3 DNA. D genes are given only for firm matches. A clone size is listed for some rows: how often the clone was seen (once, few, many), or a class if it is expanded.

clone_size: many
j_call: TRBJ1-1
v_call: TRBV19
d_call: NA
cdr3_aa: CASSMTLLTEAFF
cdr3_nt: TGTGCCAGTAGTATGACACTCCTCACTGAAGCTTTCTTT

clone_size: many
j_call: TRBJ2-1
v_call: TRBV20-1
d_call: NA
cdr3_aa: CSAMNLIKSPYNEQFF
cdr3_nt: TGCAGTGCTATGAACTTGATAAAATCCCCCTACAATGAGCAGTTCTTC

clone_size: few
j_call: TRBJ1-2
v_call: TRBV20-1
d_call: NA
cdr3_aa: CSARDEGRQESNYGYTF
cdr3_nt: TGCAGTGCTAGAGATGAAGGGCGACAGGAGAGTAACTATGGCTACACCTTC

clone_size: many
j_call: TRBJ2-2
v_call: TRBV6-5
d_call: TRBD1
cdr3_aa: CASSYDRDRGSTGELFF
cdr3_nt: TGTGCCAGCAGTTACGACCGGGACAGGGGTTCCACCGGGGAGCTGTTTTTT

clone_size: many
j_call: TRBJ1-2
v_call: TRBV7-2
d_call: NA
cdr3_aa: CASSLVGGGYTF
cdr3_nt: TGTGCCAGCAGCTTAGTAGGGGGTGGCTACACCTTC

clone_size: many
j_call: TRBJ2-5
v_call: TRBV10-3
d_call: NA
cdr3_aa: CAISPQGMGTQYF
cdr3_nt: TGTGCCATCAGCCCGCAGGGGATGGGGACCCAGTACTTC

clone_size: many
j_call: TRBJ2-7
v_call: TRBV27
d_call: NA
cdr3_aa: CASSPIGGESSYEQYF
cdr3_nt: TGTGCCAGCAGCCCGATAGGGGGAGAGAGCTCCTACGAGCAGTACTTC

clone_size: many
j_call: TRBJ1-3
v_call: TRBV20-1
d_call: NA
cdr3_aa: CSVQMLSSGNTIYF
cdr3_nt: TGCAGTGTCCAGATGTTGAGCTCTGGAAACACCATATATTTT

clone_size: many
j_call: TRBJ2-1
v_call: TRBV3-1
d_call: NA
cdr3_aa: CASSSTSAQGHNEQFF
cdr3_nt: TGTGCCAGCAGCTCGACTAGTGCTCAAGGACACAATGAGCAGTTCTTC

clone_size: many
j_call: TRBJ2-3
v_call: TRBV28
d_call: NA
cdr3_aa: CATSVLWADTQYF
cdr3_nt: TGTGCCACTTCCGTGCTCTGGGCAGATACGCAGTATTTT

clone_size: NA
j_call: TRBJ2-7
v_call: TRBV2
d_call: NA
cdr3_aa: CASIPTNPLDQYF
cdr3_nt: TGTGCCAGCATTCCGACGAACCCACTCGATCAGTACTTC

clone_size: NA
j_call: TRBJ2-1
v_call: TRBV20-1
d_call: NA
cdr3_aa: CSARTPRGYNEQFF
cdr3_nt: TGCAGTGCTAGGACGCCTCGGGGTTACAATGAGCAGTTCTTC

clone_size: few
j_call: TRBJ2-2
v_call: TRBV28
d_call: NA
cdr3_aa: CASSPGDHGNTGELFF
cdr3_nt: TGTGCCAGCAGTCCCGGGGACCATGGGAACACCGGGGAGCTGTTTTTT

clone_size: NA
j_call: TRBJ1-2
v_call: TRBV19
d_call: NA
cdr3_aa: CSSSSNPYGYTF
cdr3_nt: TGTTCCAGTAGCTCGAATCCCTATGGCTACACCTTC

clone_size: many
j_call: TRBJ1-1
v_call: TRBV7-2
d_call: TRBD1
cdr3_aa: CASSLRQGTTEAFF
cdr3_nt: TGTGCCAGCAGCTTAAGACAGGGGACCACTGAAGCTTTCTTT

clone_size: many
j_call: TRBJ2-2
v_call: TRBV7-9
d_call: TRBD2
cdr3_aa: CASSLTSGDTGELFF
cdr3_nt: TGTGCCAGCAGCTTAACTAGCGGAGACACCGGGGAGCTGTTTTTT

clone_size: many
j_call: TRBJ1-5
v_call: TRBV19
d_call: NA
cdr3_aa: CASNPTTVISNQPQHF
cdr3_nt: TGTGCCAGTAACCCCACCACAGTTATTAGCAATCAGCCCCAGCATTTT

clone_size: many
j_call: TRBJ1-1
v_call: TRBV28
d_call: NA
cdr3_aa: CASSPLPGAEAFF
cdr3_nt: TGTGCCAGCAGTCCCCTTCCCGGAGCTGAAGCTTTCTTT

clone_size: many
j_call: TRBJ2-7
v_call: TRBV4-1
d_call: NA
cdr3_aa: CASSQVTSRYEQYF
cdr3_nt: TGCGCCAGCAGCCAAGTGACTTCCCGCTACGAGCAGTACTTC

clone_size: few
j_call: TRBJ2-2
v_call: TRBV6-1
d_call: NA
cdr3_aa: CASSELGSGELFF
cdr3_nt: TGTGCCAGCAGTGAATTGGGGTCCGGGGAGCTGTTTTTT

clone_size: many
j_call: TRBJ2-1
v_call: TRBV24-1
d_call: TRBD2
cdr3_aa: CAASGGRTSGNYNEQFF
cdr3_nt: TGTGCCGCCTCAGGGGGACGGACTAGCGGGAACTACAATGAGCAGTTCTTC

clone_size: many
j_call: TRBJ2-1
v_call: TRBV20-1
d_call: TRBD1
cdr3_aa: CSARGQGQYNEQFF
cdr3_nt: TGCAGTGCTAGAGGACAGGGACAGTACAATGAGCAGTTCTTC

clone_size: many
j_call: TRBJ2-2
v_call: TRBV6-2/TRBV6-3
d_call: NA
cdr3_aa: CASRDSGGDTGELFF
cdr3_nt: TGTGCCAGCAGGGATAGCGGTGGGGACACCGGGGAGCTGTTTTTT

clone_size: many
j_call: TRBJ1-2
v_call: TRBV2
d_call: NA
cdr3_aa: CASSEDGGYGYTF
cdr3_nt: TGTGCCAGCAGTGAAGACGGAGGCTATGGCTACACCTTC

clone_size: many
j_call: TRBJ1-6
v_call: TRBV2
d_call: TRBD1
cdr3_aa: CASSLTGTSPLHF
cdr3_nt: TGTGCCAGCAGCTTGACAGGGACCTCACCCCTCCACTTT

clone_size: many
j_call: TRBJ2-7
v_call: TRBV6-1
d_call: NA
cdr3_aa: CASRYLHGYEQYF
cdr3_nt: TGTGCCAGCAGATACCTCCACGGCTACGAGCAGTACTTC

clone_size: few
j_call: TRBJ2-2
v_call: TRBV6-1
d_call: TRBD1
cdr3_aa: CASRNTGGSVGELFF
cdr3_nt: TGTGCCAGCAGAAACACAGGGGGCTCTGTCGGGGAGCTGTTTTTT

clone_size: medium-sized
j_call: TRBJ2-6
v_call: TRBV6-2/TRBV6-3
d_call: NA
cdr3_aa: CASSYAGANVLTF
cdr3_nt: TGTGCCAGCAGTTATGCTGGGGCCAACGTCCTGACTTTC

clone_size: many
j_call: TRBJ2-5
v_call: TRBV7-2
d_call: NA
cdr3_aa: CASSLARDQETQYF
cdr3_nt: TGTGCCAGCAGCTTAGCGCGGGACCAAGAGACCCAGTACTTC

clone_size: many
j_call: TRBJ2-7
v_call: TRBV12-3/TRBV12-4
d_call: NA
cdr3_aa: CASSLGKRYEQYF
cdr3_nt: TGTGCCAGCAGTTTGGGGAAGCGGTACGAGCAGTACTTC

clone_size: many
j_call: TRBJ2-2
v_call: TRBV10-3
d_call: NA
cdr3_aa: CAISEEGFANTGELFF
cdr3_nt: TGTGCCATCAGTGAGGAGGGGTTCGCGAACACCGGGGAGCTGTTTTTT

clone_size: NA
j_call: TRBJ2-7
v_call: TRBV12-5
d_call: TRBD1
cdr3_aa: CASGLVTPGGKNEQYF
cdr3_nt: TGTGCTAGTGGTTTGGTAACTCCAGGGGGCAAGAACGAGCAGTACTTC

clone_size: few
j_call: TRBJ2-7
v_call: TRBV28
d_call: TRBD2
cdr3_aa: CASGEGGRSLSEQYF
cdr3_nt: TGTGCCAGCGGAGAGGGAGGGAGGTCCCTAAGCGAGCAGTACTTC